This section outlines one T cell receptor beta chain sequence together with its context. Its antigen is unidentified. The record originates from a study of T cells in Graves' hyperthyroidism and ophthalmopathy. Patients showing uncontrolled infection, other autoimmune disease, pregnancy or lactation were ineligible. The PBMCs were taken from approximately 9.7 ml of fresh peripheral blood. RNA transcripts were the template for amplifying TCR beta CDR3 regions. An initial round of RT-PCR targeting the TCR CDR3 relied on the HTBI primer set. A single record per CDR3 protein comes from TCRdb applying MiXCR to the multiplex PCR reads. The repertoire has 530,000 or so distinct CDR3 sequences, approximately 25% of them found once; the top ten carry over 9%. The CDR3 is 13 residues long. V shed 1 base, J shed 6 bases, and the junction held 1 base outside the gene matches. Germline V CDR1 and CDR2: LGHDT, YNNKEL (reference sequence).

Study-wide points: Blood also contained most expanded thyroid clonotypes above 0.001.

Sequenced material: blood. The V and J genes are TRBV3-1 and TRBJ1-2; 8 bases fit TRBD1. The sequence was collected from a woman aged 25 to 45 with Graves' ophthalmopathy. CDR3: CASSQGTGHGYTF. Here the CDR3 DNA reads TGTGCCAGCAGCCAAGGGACAGGGCATGGCTACACCTTC.